This is a list of T cell receptor beta chains from one sample in a study of T-cell memory formation after mild COVID-19. Via MiXCR, TCRdb re-called the 5' RACE reads, giving one row per CDR3 protein. The data show about 560,000 distinct CDR3 sequences, 17% seen once. Source material: PBMCs or a T cell subset sorted from them (not recorded which). These receptors were taken from an adult woman who had mild COVID-19 (a few samples of this study predate the infection). Cell type and time point are not known. The CDR3 runs from the conserved cysteine through the conserved F or W. The D gene is left open where the match is weak. Only part of the rows carry a size: once, few, many, or a class if the clone is expanded.

TRBV29-1	-	TRBJ1-1	TRBD1	TGCAGCGTTGAACAGCGACAGGGGAGGACTGAAGCTTTCTTT	CSVEQRQGRTEAFF
TRBV5-1	many	TRBJ2-3	TRBD2	TGCGCCAGCAGCTTAGCGGGGCTGCTCACAGATACGCAGTATTTT	CASSLAGLLTDTQYF
TRBV4-2	many	TRBJ2-3	-	TGTGCCAGCAGCCAAGATAGGGCAAGGGGGGCAGATACGCAGTATTTT	CASSQDRARGADTQYF
TRBV6-5	few	TRBJ1-3	-	TGTGCCAGCAGTTACTCGCGTGGAAACACCATATATTTT	CASSYSRGNTIYF
TRBV7-3	-	TRBJ2-3	TRBD2	TGTGCCAGCAGCCGGATGGGGAGGGTAGCAGATACGCAGTATTTT	CASSRMGRVADTQYF
TRBV25-1	-	TRBJ1-1	-	TGTGCCAGCAGTGAGAGTGAGAGCACTGAAGCTTTCTTT	CASSESESTEAFF
TRBV7-2	-	TRBJ2-5	TRBD1	TGTGCCAGCACCATCACAGGGGTGCAGGAGACCCAGTACTTC	CASTITGVQETQYF
TRBV24-1	few	TRBJ2-1	-	TGTGCCACCAGTGATTTTGGCTCCTACAATGAGCAGTTCTTC	CATSDFGSYNEQFF
TRBV3-1	-	TRBJ2-7	-	TGTGCCAGCAGCCAAGATTACCTACCCTACGAGCAGTACTTC	CASSQDYLPYEQYF
TRBV5-5	-	TRBJ2-1	-	TGTGCCAGCAGCCCCGATCTGAGGAATGAGCAGTTCTTC	CASSPDLRNEQFF
TRBV7-6	few	TRBJ1-2	-	TGTGCCAGCAGCTTAGGGGGTTACACGGAGATGGGCTACACCTTC	CASSLGGYTEMGYTF
TRBV7-2	-	TRBJ2-5	-	TGTGCCAGCAGCTTAAGCCCCTACCGGTGGTTAGAAGAGACCCAGTACTTC	CASSLSPYRWLEETQYF
TRBV25-1	-	TRBJ2-5	-	TGTGCCAGCAGGGAGGTGGGGGCAGAGACCCAGTACTTC	CASREVGAETQYF
TRBV7-2	few	TRBJ2-2	TRBD1	TGTGCCAGCAGCTCATACAGGGGGCCGACCGGGGAGCTGTTTTTT	CASSSYRGPTGELFF
TRBV30	-	TRBJ2-7	-	TGTGCCTGGAGTGGGGGACGGGACTCCTACGAGCAGTACTTC	CAWSGGRDSYEQYF
TRBV20-1	-	TRBJ1-1	TRBD1	TGCAGTGCCACGGACAGGTCCACTGAAGCTTTCTTT	CSATDRSTEAFF
TRBV20-1	-	TRBJ2-7	TRBD2	TGCAGTGCTAGAGATGACATACTAGCGGGAGTTACAGGATACGAGCAGTACTTC	CSARDDILAGVTGYEQYF
TRBV7-8	few	TRBJ1-5	-	TGTGCCAGCAGCTTACCCGGGGGTCAGCCCCAGCATTTT	CASSLPGGQPQHF